A selection of T cell receptor beta chains follows, all from one sample in a study of blood T cells in healthy people across ages. TCRdb re-called the 5' RACE reads with MiXCR, one entry per CDR3 protein. This sample has roughly 1,100,000 distinct CDR3 sequences, with 20% to 25% found just once. This sample was also put to use in a study of T cells of mothers and their children.

Sequencing was carried out using blood. These receptor sequences come from a girl aged 2-10 years in good health. The CDR3 runs from the conserved cysteine through the conserved F or W. A D gene is named only where the DNA matches it firmly. Clone size is shown for a subset of rows, as once, few, many or a class of expanded clone.

>TRBV11-2|-|TRBJ2-5|few
TGTGCCAGCAGCTTATCGTCTTCCCTGGGGGAGACCCAGTACTTC
CASSLSSSLGETQYF
>TRBV7-9|-|TRBJ2-5|-
TGTGCCAGCAGCCGTGTCAGGGGAGAGACCCAGTACTTC
CASSRVRGETQYF
>TRBV24-1|-|TRBJ1-2|few
TGTGCCACCAGTGACTTTACAGGTTCTGGCTACACCTTC
CATSDFTGSGYTF
>TRBV12-3/TRBV12-4|-|TRBJ2-6|-
TGTGCCAGCAGTCAGGATTTGAGAGCTCTCTCTGGGGCCAACGTCCTGACTTTC
CASSQDLRALSGANVLTF
>TRBV5-1|-|TRBJ2-5|few
TGCGCCAGCAGCTTGGTATGGCGGCAAGAGACCCAGTACTTC
CASSLVWRQETQYF
>TRBV9|-|TRBJ2-2|-
TGTGCCAGCAGCGTAGTAGGGGGAGCGAACACCGGGGAGCTGTTTTTT
CASSVVGGANTGELFF
>TRBV28|TRBD2|TRBJ2-7|-
TGTGCCAGCAGTTTGGGGACTAGCACCTACGAGCAGTACTTC
CASSLGTSTYEQYF
>TRBV9|-|TRBJ2-3|-
TGTGCCAGCAGCGTAGAAAACGGCTACACAGATACGCAGTATTTT
CASSVENGYTDTQYF
>TRBV20-1|TRBD1|TRBJ2-2|-
TGCAGTGCTAGTGGGGACAGATACACCGGGGAGCTGTTTTTT
CSASGDRYTGELFF
>TRBV6-5|-|TRBJ1-4|once
TGTGCCAGCAGTTACGGAATGAGTGGAAAACTGTTTTTT
CASSYGMSGKLFF
>TRBV4-1|-|TRBJ2-1|-
TGCGCCAGCAGCCAAGATTGGGGGGCCCAGCGGGGCCCCTACAATGAGCAGTTCTTC
CASSQDWGAQRGPYNEQFF
>TRBV6-6|-|TRBJ1-1|-
TGTGCCAGCATAGACGCCATGAACACTGAAGCTTTCTTT
CASIDAMNTEAFF
>TRBV4-3|-|TRBJ2-1|few
TGCGCCAGCAGCCAAGAGCTTTCGCCCGCGCGCAATGAGCAGTTCTTC
CASSQELSPARNEQFF